This T cell receptor (beta chain) came from a study of T cells in placental villitis. Regarding the study in general: The study compared placental TCR-beta repertoires across villitis of unknown etiology, gestational-age-matched unaffected controls, and infectious villitis to test an allograft-versus-infection hypothesis. The study at large found these results: Bulk tissue sequencing could not distinguish helper, regulatory or cytotoxic T cells, nor maternal versus fetal T cells, and excluded gamma-delta receptors. CMV-specific clone frequencies were higher in infectious CMV cases than in villitis of unknown etiology (roughly 0.011 vs 0.001), which did not differ from controls. Small amounts of decidua were contained in the paraffin blocks, so some of the captured T cells, especially in controls, may have been decidual rather than villous infiltrates.

Five infectious villitis placentae, four with confirmed cytomegalovirus and one with Toxoplasma gondii, were included and were not matched to other groups. The mothers in the infectious villitis group were younger, had smaller fetuses, and delivered preterm or had intrauterine demise in a couple of cases. Placentae were collected after delivery and underwent gross and histological evaluation before archival tissue selection. Five 10-micron scrolls were cut from each FFPE block, and DNA was isolated using the AllPrep DNA/RNA FFPE Tissue kit. NanoDrop was used to check DNA concentration and purity, while a Bioanalyzer was used to assess RNA quality. Amplification of TCR-beta CDR3 regions from genomic DNA was performed with the immunoSEQ v4 bias-controlled multiplex PCR assay, which was run blinded to group allocation. To estimate the quantities of nucleated cells and T cells in each sample, reference gene primers were added alongside the TCR-beta primers. Sequencing of the libraries was performed on an Illumina MiSeq with a 100-cycle paired-end protocol. Regarding the original processing steps: Diversity and richness were calculated in immunoSEQ Analyzer software, with richness determined by iChao1 and clonality derived from Pielou evenness and Shannon diversity (0-1, with higher values meaning less diverse). CDR3 amino acid sequences with V/J genes were queried against VDJdb for CMV, EBV and influenza A specificities using confidence 3 and substitution 2. TCR-beta amino acid clonotype overlap between villitis of unknown etiology, infectious villitis and control repertoires was assessed with the Morisita-Horn index. The clones in this table, taken by TCRdb from immuneACCESS, are in-frame only. Not every clone is retained; where verified, under half of the shortfall comes from an unresolved V gene, and the cause of the rest is unknown. V and J calls and clone size are those listed in that table; D and trimming were worked out from the DNA. The sample table shows fewer than 4,000 clones, and roughly 85% are seen once. The ten largest clones capture about 19% of the sample.

Including cysteine and phenylalanine, the CDR3 has 17 amino acids. The only DNA kept is the CDR3, 51 bases in frame from the first base. As encoded in the germline V gene, CDR1 is SGHRS while CDR2 is YFSETQ. V and J are trimmed by 4 bases and 6 bases, and the gene matches miss 15 bases of the junction. This clone was seen just once. It lacks a known antigen. No quality values exist for individual bases; no much larger clone is one base distant. The sequence derives from a human patient with infectious villitis; the placental T cells may come from both mother and fetus. This chain is built from TRBV5-1 and TRBJ1-5; TRBD1 lines up with 8 middle nucleotides. Input material: placental tissue containing maternal and fetal cells. The nucleotides are TGCGCCAGCAGCGCCATTCTAGGACAGGGTATCGGTCAGCCCCAGCATTTT. Translated, this gives CASSAILGQGIGQPQHF.